The present TCR beta chain was sequenced within a study of regulatory T cells in long-lasting Graves disease. Overall study results and limits: With persistent disease, TRBV28, TRBJ1-2 and TRBJ2-5 were the favored segments.

This clonotype came up many times. What it binds is unknown. CDR3-region Arm-PCR and iRepertoire HTBI primers produced the TCR beta libraries. TCRdb ran MiXCR on the multiplex PCR reads and lists one entry per CDR3 protein. Of about 450,000 distinct CDR3 sequences in the sample, less than 20% were seen once. CDR3 length: 17 amino acids. V was cut by 7 bases and J by 1 base, with 18 bases left in between. Germline V gene lookup returns CDR1 KGHDR and CDR2 SFDVKD. This sample's time point: newly diagnosed GD, antithyroid drugs for less than 3 months. Scientists built the TCR library using RNA that was extracted from PBMCs. The data were also submitted as part of a second study, on T cells in Graves' hyperthyroidism and ophthalmopathy.

Sequenced material: peripheral blood mononuclear cells (PBMCs), taken at new diagnosis, from a patient treated with antithyroid drugs. The sequence was collected from a woman younger than 45 with Graves disease. This chain uses TRBV24-1 with TRBJ2-2, with D tentatively TRBD2 (6 bases). CDR3 region: CATSQRLAGLNTGELFF. In nucleotides, the CDR3 is TGTGCCACCAGCCAACGCCTCGCGGGACTGAACACCGGGGAGCTGTTTTTT.